These T cell receptor beta chains were read from a single sample in a study of blood T cells in healthy people across ages. TCRdb re-called the 5' RACE reads with MiXCR, one entry per CDR3 protein. The sample contains approximately 780,000 distinct CDR3 sequences, roughly 24% of which appear only once. This sample also appeared in a second study, on T cells of mothers and their children.

Sequences were obtained from blood. The source is a boy aged 5-17 years in good health. The CDR3 runs from the conserved cysteine through the conserved F or W.

V gene,CDR3 length,J gene,CDR3 protein
TRBV3-1,13,TRBJ1-2,CASSQDRRVGYTF
TRBV6-5,14,TRBJ2-7,CASSPKAPVYEQYF
TRBV20-1,16,TRBJ2-4,CSARDDLDLAKNIQYF
TRBV4-1,18,TRBJ2-1,CASSHLSGSGGTYNEQFF
TRBV12-3/TRBV12-4,13,TRBJ1-2,CASRPQDLYGYTF
TRBV24-1,15,TRBJ2-1,CATSAQGGGYSEQFF
TRBV21-1,12,TRBJ1-1,CASSKERADAFF
TRBV4-1,14,TRBJ2-5,CASSQQDRGETQYF
TRBV28,11,.,CASSFGWEQYF
TRBV4-1,14,TRBJ2-5,CASSRAQGAETQYF
TRBV5-1,14,TRBJ1-6,CASSLGQLSSPLHF
TRBV12-3/TRBV12-4,16,TRBJ2-2,CASSSGLAGRDGELFF
TRBV20-1,14,TRBJ1-1,CSARDRRAMGEAFF
TRBV6-1,14,TRBJ1-1,CASTAGRFGTEAFF
TRBV3-1,14,TRBJ2-7,CASSPGRGAYEQYF
TRBV11-2,15,TRBJ1-4,CASSSRMGMDEKLFF
TRBV5-1,14,TRBJ2-5,CASSIPGTQETQYF
TRBV29-1,13,TRBJ1-2,CSTSDRASYGYTF
TRBV6-5,18,TRBJ2-1,CASSYGGPGQGPFNEQFF
TRBV2,16,TRBJ2-3,CASSSQGTGASGTQYF
TRBV6-2/TRBV6-3,15,TRBJ2-3,CASSYLGVGTDTQYF
TRBV9,13,TRBJ1-2,CASSALGAGGYTF
TRBV2,14,TRBJ2-1,CASSRLVTANEQFF
TRBV11-2,16,TRBJ2-6,CASRNPRGPGANVLTF
TRBV5-1,15,TRBJ2-2,CASSLNPMITGELFF
TRBV6-5,12,TRBJ2-7,CASRLGGGEQYF
TRBV20-1,15,TRBJ1-2,CSARATGGLDYGYTF
TRBV4-2,12,TRBJ2-3,CASSPKVGTQYF
TRBV6-1,13,TRBJ1-6,CAGTGQQDSPLHF
TRBV3-1,15,TRBJ1-6,CASSFRTARDSPLHF